A selection of T cell receptor beta chains follows, all from one sample in a study of T cell repertoires in cytomegalovirus infection. TCRdb processed the reads anew with MiXCR; each CDR3 protein has one entry. The sample holds approximately 70,000 distinct CDR3 sequences, 20% to 25% seen once. Antigens of these TCRs are unknown. Sequences were derived from CD8+ T cells from cultured PBMCs, sampled from culture after CMV antigen stimulation. The receptors stem from a human donor in good health (CMV status not recorded). Some clones in this sample may be carry-over from other donors' samples. Each CDR3 is given with its conserved first and last residue.

J,V,CDR3
TRBJ1-5,TRBV3-1,CASSHSTGGGGVSNQPQHF
TRBJ1-3,TRBV4-3,CASSQTEQGNTIYF
TRBJ2-7,TRBV7-4,CASSLPPGRTSYEQYF
TRBJ1-5,TRBV7-8,CASSFRQGGNQPQHF
TRBJ2-7,TRBV12-5,CASPGGNSHYEQYF
TRBJ2-3,TRBV7-8,CASSSRPSTDTQYF
TRBJ1-1,TRBV6-2/TRBV6-3,CASIVQGKAFF
TRBJ2-1,TRBV7-2,CASSLDGQGARVNNEQFF
TRBJ1-2,TRBV12-3/TRBV12-4,CASSPSGTGVYGYTF
TRBJ2-1,TRBV6-2/TRBV6-3,CASSSGTEEYNEQFF